This is a list of T cell receptor beta chains from one sample in a study of blood T cell repertoires in COVID-19. Profiled with immunoSEQ multiplex PCR; TCRdb holds only in-frame clones, not every one. The sample contains fewer than 300,000 clones, around 84% of which appear only once. Sequenced: PBMCs or T cells enriched from blood (not recorded which). Receptor source: a man aged 35-49 years who had been exposed to COVID-19. Each CDR3 is given with its conserved first and last residue. Each record gives: clone size, J gene, D gene, V gene, CDR3 DNA, CDR3 protein. D genes are given only for firm matches. Only some rows state a clone size, as once, few, many or a class for expanded clones.

clone size: NA
J gene: TRBJ1-1
D gene: NA
V gene: TRBV10-2
CDR3 DNA: TGCGCCAGCAGTCCGGGACGCGGGATCACTGAAGCTTTCTTT
CDR3 protein: CASSPGRGITEAFF

clone size: NA
J gene: TRBJ1-3
D gene: NA
V gene: TRBV5-1
CDR3 DNA: TGCGCCACCGCGATCGGAGATGACTCTGGAAACACCATATATTTT
CDR3 protein: CATAIGDDSGNTIYF

clone size: NA
J gene: TRBJ2-1
D gene: NA
V gene: TRBV30
CDR3 DNA: TGTGCCTGGGAGGCGGTAGAGGAGCAGTTCTTC
CDR3 protein: CAWEAVEEQFF

clone size: NA
J gene: TRBJ2-1
D gene: TRBD2
V gene: TRBV4-1
CDR3 DNA: TGCGCCAGCAGTCCTTGGACTAGCGCCTACAATGAGCAGTTCTTC
CDR3 protein: CASSPWTSAYNEQFF

clone size: NA
J gene: TRBJ2-1
D gene: NA
V gene: TRBV6-2/TRBV6-3
CDR3 DNA: TGTGCCAGCAGTTTGAGGACAGTACCTGAGCAGTTCTTC
CDR3 protein: CASSLRTVPEQFF

clone size: NA
J gene: TRBJ2-1
D gene: TRBD1
V gene: TRBV27
CDR3 DNA: TGTGCCAGCAGTTCACAGGGGTTGTCCTACAATGAGCAGTTCTTC
CDR3 protein: CASSSQGLSYNEQFF

clone size: NA
J gene: TRBJ1-1
D gene: NA
V gene: TRBV5-6
CDR3 DNA: TGTGCCAGCAGCCTATCTGGGGCGGGAGCTGAAGCTTTCTTT
CDR3 protein: CASSLSGAGAEAFF

clone size: NA
J gene: TRBJ1-2
D gene: TRBD1
V gene: TRBV7-9
CDR3 DNA: TGTGCCAGCAGCTCTTCGGTAGGGACAGGGTTCGGCTACACCTTC
CDR3 protein: CASSSSVGTGFGYTF

clone size: NA
J gene: TRBJ2-1
D gene: NA
V gene: TRBV3-1/TRBV3-2
CDR3 DNA: TGTGCCAGCAGCCAAGGCGCCAATGAGCAGTTCTTC
CDR3 protein: CASSQGANEQFF

clone size: few
J gene: TRBJ1-1
D gene: NA
V gene: TRBV19
CDR3 DNA: TGTGCCAGTAGTATAGTGGGAGGGGGAACTGAAGCTTTCTTT
CDR3 protein: CASSIVGGGTEAFF

clone size: few
J gene: TRBJ1-2
D gene: NA
V gene: TRBV28
CDR3 DNA: TGTGCCAGCAGTGGAGGGTTCGGCTATGGCTACACCTTC
CDR3 protein: CASSGGFGYGYTF

clone size: NA
J gene: TRBJ2-5
D gene: TRBD2
V gene: TRBV30
CDR3 DNA: TGTGCCTGGAGTGCGTTAGCGGGAGAGACCCAGTACTTC
CDR3 protein: CAWSALAGETQYF

clone size: once
J gene: TRBJ2-5
D gene: NA
V gene: TRBV5-6
CDR3 DNA: TGTGCCAGCAGCCAACCGAAGGAGGAACTAGTCCAAGAGACCCAGTACTTC
CDR3 protein: CASSQPKEELVQETQYF

clone size: NA
J gene: TRBJ1-4
D gene: NA
V gene: TRBV30
CDR3 DNA: TGTGCCGGGGCACTCATGGGGCCTAATGAAAAACTGTTTTTT
CDR3 protein: CAGALMGPNEKLFF

clone size: NA
J gene: TRBJ1-5
D gene: TRBD1
V gene: TRBV3-1/TRBV3-2
CDR3 DNA: TGTGCCAGCAGCCCGGGACAGAACAATCAGCCCCAGCATTTT
CDR3 protein: CASSPGQNNQPQHF

clone size: many
J gene: TRBJ2-1
D gene: TRBD1
V gene: TRBV19
CDR3 DNA: TGTGCCAGTACTCCGACAGGGGCCAATGAGCAGTTCTTC
CDR3 protein: CASTPTGANEQFF

clone size: NA
J gene: TRBJ1-2
D gene: TRBD1
V gene: TRBV9
CDR3 DNA: TGTGCCAGCAGCCCAAGGGAGACAGGGGCCTATGGCTACACCTTC
CDR3 protein: CASSPRETGAYGYTF

clone size: NA
J gene: TRBJ1-2
D gene: NA
V gene: TRBV12-3/TRBV12-4
CDR3 DNA: TGTGCCAGCTCGTTGGAGGGGATCGGCTACACCTTC
CDR3 protein: CASSLEGIGYTF

clone size: NA
J gene: TRBJ2-5
D gene: NA
V gene: TRBV5-1
CDR3 DNA: TGCGCCAGCAGCCCTACCTCCCAAGAGACCCAGTACTTC
CDR3 protein: CASSPTSQETQYF

clone size: NA
J gene: TRBJ2-7
D gene: TRBD2
V gene: TRBV11-3
CDR3 DNA: TGTGCCAGCAGCTTAGCTAGCGGGGTCTCGACCTACGAGCAGTACTTC
CDR3 protein: CASSLASGVSTYEQYF

clone size: NA
J gene: TRBJ2-1
D gene: TRBD2
V gene: TRBV7-9
CDR3 DNA: TGTGCCAGCAGCAGGAAGGGACTAGCGGGAGAGGGTGGGTTCTTC
CDR3 protein: CASSRKGLAGEGGFF

clone size: NA
J gene: TRBJ2-7
D gene: NA
V gene: TRBV21-1
CDR3 DNA: TGTGCCAGCAGCCGGGACACCGGTTACGAGCAGTACTTC
CDR3 protein: CASSRDTGYEQYF

clone size: NA
J gene: TRBJ2-3
D gene: NA
V gene: TRBV7-9
CDR3 DNA: TGTGCCAGCAGCTTAGCGTATGGCAGCACAGATACGCAGTATTTT
CDR3 protein: CASSLAYGSTDTQYF

clone size: NA
J gene: TRBJ1-2
D gene: TRBD1
V gene: TRBV3-1/TRBV3-2
CDR3 DNA: TGTGCCAGCAGCCAAAGCGGACAGGGCTATGGCTACACCTTC
CDR3 protein: CASSQSGQGYGYTF

clone size: NA
J gene: TRBJ2-5
D gene: TRBD2
V gene: TRBV5-6
CDR3 DNA: TGTGCCAGCAGCCATAAGCGGGAGGCCTATAGAGAGACCCAGTACTTC
CDR3 protein: CASSHKREAYRETQYF

clone size: once
J gene: TRBJ2-3
D gene: NA
V gene: TRBV9
CDR3 DNA: TGTGCCAGCAGCGTAGGTCAGATCGATACGCAGTATTTT
CDR3 protein: CASSVGQIDTQYF

clone size: NA
J gene: TRBJ1-2
D gene: NA
V gene: TRBV9
CDR3 DNA: TGTGCCAGCAGGGGGCCGACAGGCAACTATGGCTACACCTTC
CDR3 protein: CASRGPTGNYGYTF

clone size: NA
J gene: TRBJ1-5
D gene: NA
V gene: TRBV5-1
CDR3 DNA: TGCGCCAGCAGCCCCGGACAGACCAATCAGCCCCAGCATTTT
CDR3 protein: CASSPGQTNQPQHF

clone size: NA
J gene: TRBJ2-1
D gene: NA
V gene: TRBV24-1
CDR3 DNA: TGTGCCACCAGTGATTTGGGGGGCAACTTTGATGAGCAGTTCTTC
CDR3 protein: CATSDLGGNFDEQFF

clone size: NA
J gene: TRBJ2-1
D gene: NA
V gene: TRBV9
CDR3 DNA: TGTGCCAGCAGCCCTAGTAGTGAGGCCCACAATGAGCAGTTCTTC
CDR3 protein: CASSPSSEAHNEQFF

clone size: NA
J gene: TRBJ1-5
D gene: NA
V gene: TRBV5-1
CDR3 DNA: TGCGCCAGCAGCGAGGGGGTGACCAATCAGCCCCAGCATTTT
CDR3 protein: CASSEGVTNQPQHF